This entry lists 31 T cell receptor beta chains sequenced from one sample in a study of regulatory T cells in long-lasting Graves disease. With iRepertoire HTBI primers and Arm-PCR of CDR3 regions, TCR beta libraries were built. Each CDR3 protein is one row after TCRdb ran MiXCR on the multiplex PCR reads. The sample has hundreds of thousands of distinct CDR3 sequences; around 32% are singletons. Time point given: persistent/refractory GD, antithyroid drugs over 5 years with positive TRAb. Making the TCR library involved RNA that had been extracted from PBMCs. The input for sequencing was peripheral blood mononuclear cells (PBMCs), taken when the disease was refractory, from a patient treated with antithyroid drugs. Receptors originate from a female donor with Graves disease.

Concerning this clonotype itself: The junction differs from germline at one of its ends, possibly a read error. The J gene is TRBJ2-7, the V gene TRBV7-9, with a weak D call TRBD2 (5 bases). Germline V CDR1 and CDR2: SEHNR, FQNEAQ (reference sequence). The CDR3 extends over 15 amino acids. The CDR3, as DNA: TGTGCCAACAGCTCCGGACGGGGATTGAATCCCGAGCAGTACTTC. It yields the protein CANSSGRGLNPEQYF.

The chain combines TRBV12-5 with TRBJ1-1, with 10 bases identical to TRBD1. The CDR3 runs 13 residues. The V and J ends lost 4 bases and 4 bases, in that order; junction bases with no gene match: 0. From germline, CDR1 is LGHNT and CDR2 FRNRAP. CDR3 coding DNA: TGTGCTAGTGGTTGGACAGGGGGCACTGAAGCTTTCTTT. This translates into CASGWTGGTEAFF.

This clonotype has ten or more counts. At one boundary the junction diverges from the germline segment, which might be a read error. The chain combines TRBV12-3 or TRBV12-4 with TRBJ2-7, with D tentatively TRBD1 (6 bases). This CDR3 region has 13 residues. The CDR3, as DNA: TGTGCCAGCAGCTTAGGACAGACCTACGAGCAGTACTTC. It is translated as CASSLGQTYEQYF.

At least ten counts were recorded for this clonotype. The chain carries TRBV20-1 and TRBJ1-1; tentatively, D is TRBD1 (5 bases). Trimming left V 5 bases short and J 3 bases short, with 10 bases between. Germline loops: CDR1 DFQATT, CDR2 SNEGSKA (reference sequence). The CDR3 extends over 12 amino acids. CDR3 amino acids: CSAPQGDTEAFF. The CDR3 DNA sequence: TGCAGTGCTCCTCAGGGAGACACTGAAGCTTTCTTT.

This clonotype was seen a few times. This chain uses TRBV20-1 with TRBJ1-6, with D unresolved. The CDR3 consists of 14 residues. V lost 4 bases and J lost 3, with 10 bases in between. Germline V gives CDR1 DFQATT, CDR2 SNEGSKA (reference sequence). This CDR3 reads CSAKGRNYNSPLHF. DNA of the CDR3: TGCAGTGCTAAAGGGAGGAACTATAATTCACCCCTCCACTTT.

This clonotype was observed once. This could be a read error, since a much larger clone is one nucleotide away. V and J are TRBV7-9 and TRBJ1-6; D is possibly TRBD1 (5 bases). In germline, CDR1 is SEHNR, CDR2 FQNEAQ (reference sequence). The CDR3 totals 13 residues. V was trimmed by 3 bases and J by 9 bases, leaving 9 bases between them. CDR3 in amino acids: CASSLDGTSPLHF. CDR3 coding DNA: TGTGCCAGCAGCTTGGACGGGACTTCACCCCTCCACTTT.

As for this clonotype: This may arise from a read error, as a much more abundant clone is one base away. The CDR3 here is CASSLTLKTGELLF. The DNA of the CDR3 is TGTGCCAGCAGCTTAACCCTCAAGACCGGGGAGCTGTTATTT. The rearrangement links TRBV7-3 to TRBJ2-2, with a tentative D call TRBD2 (5 bases). The CDR3 length is 14 residues. Germline loops: CDR1 SGHTA, CDR2 FQGTGA.

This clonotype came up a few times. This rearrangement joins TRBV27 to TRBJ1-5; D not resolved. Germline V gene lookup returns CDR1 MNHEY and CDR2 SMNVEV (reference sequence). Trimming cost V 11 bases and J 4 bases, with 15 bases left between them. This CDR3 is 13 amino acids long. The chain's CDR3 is CAVRGGGNQPQHF. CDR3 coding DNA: TGTGCCGTCAGAGGAGGTGGAAATCAGCCCCAGCATTTT.

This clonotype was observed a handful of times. Here the CDR3 DNA reads TGTGCCAGCAGCCCGGTAGGGACCCACGAGCAGTACTTC. This encodes CASSPVGTHEQYF. This sequence joins TRBV3-1 and TRBJ2-7, with D perhaps assigned TRBD1 or TRBD2 (5 bases each). This CDR3 has 13 residues. With 4 bases removed from V and 5 bases from J, the gap between germline ends came to 12 bases. CDR1 is LGHDT, CDR2 YNNKEL, per germline (reference sequence).

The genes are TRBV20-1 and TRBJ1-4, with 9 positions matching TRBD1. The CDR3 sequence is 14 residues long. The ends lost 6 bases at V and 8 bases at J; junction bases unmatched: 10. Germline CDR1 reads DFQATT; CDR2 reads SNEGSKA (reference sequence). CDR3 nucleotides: TGCAGTGCGGGGAGACAGGGGGATAAAGAAAAACTGTTTTTT. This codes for CSAGRQGDKEKLFF.

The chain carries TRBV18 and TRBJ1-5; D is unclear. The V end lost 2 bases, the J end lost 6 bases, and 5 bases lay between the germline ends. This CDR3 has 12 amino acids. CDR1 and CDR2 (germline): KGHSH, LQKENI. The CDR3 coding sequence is TGTGCCAGCTCACCAGAGATTCAGCCCCAGCATTTT. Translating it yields CASSPEIQPQHF.

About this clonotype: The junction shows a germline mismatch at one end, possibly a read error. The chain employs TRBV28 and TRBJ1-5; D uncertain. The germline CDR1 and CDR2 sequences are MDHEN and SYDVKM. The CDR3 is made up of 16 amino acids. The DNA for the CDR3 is TGTGCCAGCAGTTCCCTAGTCGGAGATAGCGATCAGCCCCAGCATTTT. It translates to CASSSLVGDSDQPQHF.

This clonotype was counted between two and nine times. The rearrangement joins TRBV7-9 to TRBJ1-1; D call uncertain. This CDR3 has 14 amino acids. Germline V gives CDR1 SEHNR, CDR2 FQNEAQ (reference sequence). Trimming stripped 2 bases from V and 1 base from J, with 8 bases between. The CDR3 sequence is CASSLTTSNTEAFF. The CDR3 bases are TGTGCCAGCAGCTTAACCACGTCGAACACTGAAGCTTTCTTT.

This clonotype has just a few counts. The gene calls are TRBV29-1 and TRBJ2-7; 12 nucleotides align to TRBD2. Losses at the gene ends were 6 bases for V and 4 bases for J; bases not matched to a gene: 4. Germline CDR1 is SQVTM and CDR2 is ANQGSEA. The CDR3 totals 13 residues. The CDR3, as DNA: TGCAGCGTCGGACTAGCGGGAAAGTACGAGCAGTACTTC. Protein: CSVGLAGKYEQYF.

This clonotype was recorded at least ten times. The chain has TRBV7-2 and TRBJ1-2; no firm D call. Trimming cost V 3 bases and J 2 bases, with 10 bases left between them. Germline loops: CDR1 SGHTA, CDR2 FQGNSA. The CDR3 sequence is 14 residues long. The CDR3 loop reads CASSFGRINYGYTF. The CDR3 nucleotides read TGTGCCAGCAGCTTCGGGCGGATCAACTATGGCTACACCTTC.

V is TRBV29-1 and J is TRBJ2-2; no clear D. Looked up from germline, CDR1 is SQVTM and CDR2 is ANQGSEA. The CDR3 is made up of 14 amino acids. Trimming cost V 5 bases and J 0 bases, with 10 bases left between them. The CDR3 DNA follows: TGCAGCGTTAAGGCTTACGCGAACACCGGGGAGCTGTTTTTT. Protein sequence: CSVKAYANTGELFF.

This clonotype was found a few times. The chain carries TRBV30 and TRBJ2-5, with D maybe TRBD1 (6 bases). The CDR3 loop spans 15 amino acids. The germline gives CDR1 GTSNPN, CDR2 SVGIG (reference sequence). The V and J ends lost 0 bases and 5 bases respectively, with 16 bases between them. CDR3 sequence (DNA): TGTGCCTGGAGTGTACTTCAGGGGAGAGGGGAGACCCAGTACTTC. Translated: CAWSVLQGRGETQYF. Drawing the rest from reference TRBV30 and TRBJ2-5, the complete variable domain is SQTIHQWPATLVQPVGSPLSLECTVEGTSNPNLYWYRQAAGRGLQLLFYSVGIGQISSEVPQNLSASRPQDRQFILSSKKLLLSDSGFYLCAWSVLQGRGETQYFGPGTRLLVL.

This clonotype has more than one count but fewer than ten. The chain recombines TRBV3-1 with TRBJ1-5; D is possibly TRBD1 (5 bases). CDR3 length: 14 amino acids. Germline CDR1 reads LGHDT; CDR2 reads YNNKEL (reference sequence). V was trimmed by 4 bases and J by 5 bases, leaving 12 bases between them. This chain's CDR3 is CASSRDGRDQPQHF. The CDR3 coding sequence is TGTGCCAGCAGCCGGGACGGGAGAGATCAGCCCCAGCATTTT.

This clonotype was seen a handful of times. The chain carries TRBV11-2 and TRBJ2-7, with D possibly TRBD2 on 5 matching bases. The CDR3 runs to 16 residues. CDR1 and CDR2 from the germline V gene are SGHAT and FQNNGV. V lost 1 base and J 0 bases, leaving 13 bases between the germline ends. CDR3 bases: TGTGCCAGCAGCTTAGTCCCTAGCCACAGCTCCTACGAGCAGTACTTC. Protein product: CASSLVPSHSSYEQYF.

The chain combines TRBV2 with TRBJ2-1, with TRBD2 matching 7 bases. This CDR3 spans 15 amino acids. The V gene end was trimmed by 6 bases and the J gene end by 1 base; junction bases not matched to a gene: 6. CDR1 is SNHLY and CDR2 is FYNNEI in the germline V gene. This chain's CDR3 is CASRGFSGSYNEQFF. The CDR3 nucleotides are TGTGCCAGCAGGGGCTTTAGCGGGTCCTACAATGAGCAGTTCTTC.

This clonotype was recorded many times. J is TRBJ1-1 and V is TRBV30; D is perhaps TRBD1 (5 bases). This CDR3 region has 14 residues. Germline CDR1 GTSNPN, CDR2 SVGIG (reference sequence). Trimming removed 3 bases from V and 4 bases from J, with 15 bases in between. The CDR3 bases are TGTGCCTGGAGGGACCCGGGGGGTGGCACTGAAGCTTTCTTT. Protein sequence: CAWRDPGGGTEAFF. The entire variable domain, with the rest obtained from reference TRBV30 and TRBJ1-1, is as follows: SQTIHQWPATLVQPVGSPLSLECTVEGTSNPNLYWYRQAAGRGLQLLFYSVGIGQISSEVPQNLSASRPQDRQFILSSKKLLLSDSGFYLCAWRDPGGGTEAFFGQGTRLTVV.

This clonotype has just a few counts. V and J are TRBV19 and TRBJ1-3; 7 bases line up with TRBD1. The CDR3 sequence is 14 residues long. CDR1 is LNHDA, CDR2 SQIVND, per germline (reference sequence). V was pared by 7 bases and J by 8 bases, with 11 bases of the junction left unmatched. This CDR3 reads CASTSTGSIYTIYF. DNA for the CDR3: TGTGCCAGTACCTCGACAGGGTCCATATACACCATATATTTT.

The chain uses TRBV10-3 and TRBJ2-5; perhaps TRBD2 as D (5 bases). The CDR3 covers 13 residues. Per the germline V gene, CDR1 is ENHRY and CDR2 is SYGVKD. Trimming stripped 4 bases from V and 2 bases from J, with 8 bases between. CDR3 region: CAISARGQETQYF. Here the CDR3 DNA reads TGTGCCATCAGTGCCCGGGGACAAGAGACCCAGTACTTC.

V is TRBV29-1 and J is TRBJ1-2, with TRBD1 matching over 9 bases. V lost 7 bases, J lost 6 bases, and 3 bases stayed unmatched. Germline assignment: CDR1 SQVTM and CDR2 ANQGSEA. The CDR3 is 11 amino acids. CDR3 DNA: TGCAGCGGCGGGACAGGGCATGGCTACACCTTC. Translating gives CSGGTGHGYTF. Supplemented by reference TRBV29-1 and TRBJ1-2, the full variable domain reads SAVISQKPSRDICQRGTSLTIQCQVDSQVTMMFWYRQQPGQSLTLIATANQGSEATYESGFVIDKFPISRPNLTFSTLTVSNMSPEDSSIYLCSGGTGHGYTFGSGTRLTVV.

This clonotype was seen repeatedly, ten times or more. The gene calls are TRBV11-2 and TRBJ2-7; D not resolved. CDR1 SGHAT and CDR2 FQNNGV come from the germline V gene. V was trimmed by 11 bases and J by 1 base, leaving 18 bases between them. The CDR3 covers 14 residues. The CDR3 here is CAPVATDRSYEQYF. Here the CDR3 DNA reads TGTGCCCCGGTCGCGACGGACCGTTCCTACGAGCAGTACTTC.

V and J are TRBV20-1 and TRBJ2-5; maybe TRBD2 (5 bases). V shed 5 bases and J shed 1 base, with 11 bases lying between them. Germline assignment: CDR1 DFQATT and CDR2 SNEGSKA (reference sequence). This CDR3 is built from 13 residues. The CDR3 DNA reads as TGCAGTGCTGCTACTAGGCTCCAAGAGACCCAGTACTTC. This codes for CSAATRLQETQYF.

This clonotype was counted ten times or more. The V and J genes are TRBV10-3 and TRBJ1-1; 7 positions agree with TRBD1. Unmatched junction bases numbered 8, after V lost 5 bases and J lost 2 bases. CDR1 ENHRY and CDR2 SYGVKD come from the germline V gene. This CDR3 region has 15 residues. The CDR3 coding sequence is TGTGCCATCAGTCCCTATCAGGGGGGAAACACTGAAGCTTTCTTT. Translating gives CAISPYQGGNTEAFF.

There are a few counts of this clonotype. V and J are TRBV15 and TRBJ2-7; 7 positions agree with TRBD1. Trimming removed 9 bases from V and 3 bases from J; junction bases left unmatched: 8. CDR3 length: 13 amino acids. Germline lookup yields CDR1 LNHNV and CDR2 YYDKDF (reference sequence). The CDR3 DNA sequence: TGTGCCACAAGCTTGGGACAGCGCTACGAGCAGTACTTC. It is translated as CATSLGQRYEQYF.

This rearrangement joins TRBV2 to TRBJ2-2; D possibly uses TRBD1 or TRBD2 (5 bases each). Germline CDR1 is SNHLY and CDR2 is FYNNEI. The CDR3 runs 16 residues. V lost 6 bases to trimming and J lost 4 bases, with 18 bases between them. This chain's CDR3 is CASSVRGSKGTGELFF. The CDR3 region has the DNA TGTGCCAGCAGCGTCCGGGGCTCGAAGGGCACCGGGGAGCTGTTTTTT. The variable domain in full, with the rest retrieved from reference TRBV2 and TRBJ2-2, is EPEVTQTPSHQVTQMGQEVILRCVPISNHLYFYWYRQILGQKVEFLVSFYNNEISEKSEIFDDQFSVERPDGSNFTLKIRSTKLEDSAMYFCASSVRGSKGTGELFFGEGSRLTVL.

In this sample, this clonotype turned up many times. CDR3 in DNA: TGTGCCAGCAGTCACATAGCGGGAGTCGGTGAGCAGTACTTC. The encoded protein is CASSHIAGVGEQYF. This sequence joins TRBV6-1 and TRBJ2-7; 9 bases are a match to TRBD2. CDR3 length: 14 amino acids. The germline gives CDR1 MNHNS, CDR2 SASEGT. V was clipped by 5 bases and J by 7 bases; unmatched bases: 9.

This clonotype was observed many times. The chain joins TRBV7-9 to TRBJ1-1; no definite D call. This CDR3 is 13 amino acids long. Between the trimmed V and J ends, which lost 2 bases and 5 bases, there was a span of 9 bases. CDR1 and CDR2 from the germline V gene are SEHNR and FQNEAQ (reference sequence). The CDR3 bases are TGTGCCAGCAGCTTACCAGGCGGGACTGAAGCTTTCTTT. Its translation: CASSLPGGTEAFF. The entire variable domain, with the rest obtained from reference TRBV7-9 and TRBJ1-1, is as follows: DTGVSQNPRHKITKRGQNVTFRCDPISEHNRLYWYRQTLGQGPEFLTYFQNEAQLEKSRLLSDRFSAERPKGSFSTLEIQRTEQGDSAMYLCASSLPGGTEAFFGQGTRLTVV.